Listed here are 3 T cell receptor beta chains from one sample, sequenced in a study of early T cells in non-severe SARS-CoV-2 infection. In TCRdb, the 5' RACE reads were re-called with MiXCR into one record per CDR3 protein. The sample holds 20,000 to 25,000 distinct CDR3 sequences; more than 4% are singletons and the top ten take approximately 4.2%. Sequenced input: whole blood. The receptors stem from an adult who was a healthcare worker with PCR-confirmed SARS-CoV-2 infection or an uninfected control (not recorded which).

This clonotype has at least ten counts. The V and J genes are TRBV12-5 and TRBJ2-1; D gene unclear. Trimming cost V 0 bases and J 6 bases, with 9 bases left between them. Germline CDR1 and CDR2: LGHNT and FRNRAP. The CDR3 is 14 residues long. CDR3 sequence (DNA): TGTGCTAGTGGTTTGGTTCCCAGGCTCAATGAGCAGTTCTTC. Encoded protein: CASGLVPRLNEQFF.

This clonotype was counted many times. DNA for the CDR3: TGTGCCAGTAGTACAAGCGGGACAGGGCCGTTCCGTGGCTACACCTTC. This encodes CASSTSGTGPFRGYTF. The chain links TRBV19 to TRBJ1-2, with 9 bases fitting TRBD1. Looked up from germline, CDR1 is LNHDA and CDR2 is SQIVND (reference sequence). J was trimmed by 7 bases and V by 4 bases; bases with no gene match: 13. This CDR3 spans 16 amino acids.

V and J are TRBV28 and TRBJ1-2, with 8 bases matching TRBD1. The CDR3 covers 13 residues. The germline gives CDR1 MDHEN, CDR2 SYDVKM. The V segment lost 10 bases and the J segment 1 base; nucleotides outside the gene matches: 5. CDR3 residues: CATGTGDNYGYTF. The CDR3 DNA is TGTGCCACCGGGACAGGTGATAACTATGGCTACACCTTC.